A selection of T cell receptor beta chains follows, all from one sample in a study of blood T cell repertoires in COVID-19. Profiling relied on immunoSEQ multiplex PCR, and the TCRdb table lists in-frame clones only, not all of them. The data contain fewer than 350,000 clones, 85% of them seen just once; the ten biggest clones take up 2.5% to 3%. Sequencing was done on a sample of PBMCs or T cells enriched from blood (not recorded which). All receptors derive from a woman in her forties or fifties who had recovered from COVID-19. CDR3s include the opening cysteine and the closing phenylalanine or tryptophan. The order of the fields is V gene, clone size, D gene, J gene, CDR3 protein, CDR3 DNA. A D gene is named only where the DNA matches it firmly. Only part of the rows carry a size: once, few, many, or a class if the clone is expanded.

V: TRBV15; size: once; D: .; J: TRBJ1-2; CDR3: CATSRGGEYAYGYTF; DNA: TGTGCCACCAGCAGAGGGGGGGAGTACGCCTATGGCTACACCTTC
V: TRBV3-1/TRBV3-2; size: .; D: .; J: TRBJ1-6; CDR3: CASTETRGSPLHF; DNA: TGTGCCAGCACCGAGACCAGGGGTTCACCCCTCCACTTT
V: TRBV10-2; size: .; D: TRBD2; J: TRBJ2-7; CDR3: CASRLTSGSLSYEQYF; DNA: TGCGCCAGCAGACTTACTAGCGGGAGTCTCTCCTACGAGCAGTACTTC
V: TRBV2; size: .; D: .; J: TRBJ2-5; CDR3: CASSPPRHTLGRETQYF; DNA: TGTGCCAGCTCTCCGCCGAGACACACACTAGGGAGAGAGACCCAGTACTTC
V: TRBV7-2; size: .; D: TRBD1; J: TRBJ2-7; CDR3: CASSNQGASYEQYF; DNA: TGTGCCAGCAGTAACCAGGGGGCTAGTTACGAGCAGTACTTC
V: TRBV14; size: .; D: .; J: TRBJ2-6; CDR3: CAVRHSGANVLTF; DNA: TGTGCCGTCAGGCACTCTGGGGCCAACGTCCTGACTTTC
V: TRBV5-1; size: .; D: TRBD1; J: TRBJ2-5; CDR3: CASRTGGEETQYF; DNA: TGCGCCAGCAGAACAGGGGGCGAGGAGACCCAGTACTTC
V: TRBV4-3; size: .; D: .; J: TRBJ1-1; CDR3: CASSQGTGLTEAFF; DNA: TGCGCCAGCAGCCAAGGTACAGGGTTAACTGAAGCTTTCTTT
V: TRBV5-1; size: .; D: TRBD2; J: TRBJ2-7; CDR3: CASSKTGGEHEQYF; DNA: TGCGCCAGCAGCAAAACGGGGGGAGAACACGAGCAGTACTTC
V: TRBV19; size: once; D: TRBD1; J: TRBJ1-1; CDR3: CASSIAGGAGSEAFF; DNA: TGTGCCAGTAGTATCGCAGGGGGCGCGGGTTCTGAAGCTTTCTTT
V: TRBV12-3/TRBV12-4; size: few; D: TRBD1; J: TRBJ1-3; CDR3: CASGLGQGPIYF; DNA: TGTGCCAGCGGGTTGGGACAGGGCCCCATATATTTT
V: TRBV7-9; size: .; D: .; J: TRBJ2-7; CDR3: CASSIDREQYF; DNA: TGTGCCAGCAGCATAGACAGGGAGCAGTACTTC
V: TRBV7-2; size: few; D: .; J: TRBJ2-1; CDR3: CASTLQPTRLSPGEQFF; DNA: TGTGCCAGCACCCTTCAACCCACCAGGTTAAGTCCTGGAGAGCAGTTCTTC
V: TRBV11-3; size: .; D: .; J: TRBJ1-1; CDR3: CASSLVGQEAFF; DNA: TGTGCCAGCAGCTTAGTTGGACAGGAAGCTTTCTTT
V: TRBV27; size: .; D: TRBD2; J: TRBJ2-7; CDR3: CASSSLPGTSGYEQYF; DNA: TGTGCCAGCAGTTCCCTACCCGGGACTAGCGGCTACGAGCAGTACTTC
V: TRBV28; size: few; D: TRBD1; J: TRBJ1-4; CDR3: CASSLRRQGGHEKLFF; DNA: TGTGCCAGCAGTCTCCGACGACAGGGTGGGCATGAAAAACTGTTTTTT
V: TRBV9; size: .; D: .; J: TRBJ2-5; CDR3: CASSVTAQETQYF; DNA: TGTGCCAGCAGCGTTACTGCTCAAGAGACCCAGTACTTC
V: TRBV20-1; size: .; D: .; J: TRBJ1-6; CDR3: CSASNGPLHF; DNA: TGCAGTGCTAGTAACGGGCCCCTCCACTTT
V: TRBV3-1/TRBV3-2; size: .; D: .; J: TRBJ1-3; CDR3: CASSHTGTGNTIYF; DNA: TGTGCCAGCAGCCACACAGGGACTGGAAACACCATATATTTT
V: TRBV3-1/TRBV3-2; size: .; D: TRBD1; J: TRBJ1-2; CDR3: CASSRSTGGGYTF; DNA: TGTGCCAGCAGCCGATCGACAGGGGGTGGCTACACCTTC
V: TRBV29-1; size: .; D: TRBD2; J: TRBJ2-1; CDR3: CSVVGEVAGAPGNEQFF; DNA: TGCAGCGTTGTGGGGGAGGTAGCGGGGGCCCCAGGGAATGAGCAGTTCTTC
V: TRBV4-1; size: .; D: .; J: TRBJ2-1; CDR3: CASSPGSNEQFF; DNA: TGCGCCAGCAGCCCGGGGTCGAATGAGCAGTTCTTC
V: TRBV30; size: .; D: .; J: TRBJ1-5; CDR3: CAWSVPGDGNQPQHF; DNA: TGTGCCTGGAGTGTACCCGGGGATGGCAATCAGCCCCAGCATTTT
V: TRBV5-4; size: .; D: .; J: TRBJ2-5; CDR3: CASSYTGSETQYF; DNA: TGTGCCAGCAGCTATACAGGGTCCGAGACCCAGTACTTC
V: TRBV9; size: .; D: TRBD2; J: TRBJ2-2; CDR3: CASSVGSGGATTGELFF; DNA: TGTGCCAGCAGCGTAGGTAGCGGGGGGGCAACAACCGGGGAGCTGTTTTTT
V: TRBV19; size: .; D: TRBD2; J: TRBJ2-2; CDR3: CASSPQILAGGTGELFF; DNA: TGTGCCAGTAGCCCACAAATACTAGCGGGAGGGACCGGGGAGCTGTTTTTT
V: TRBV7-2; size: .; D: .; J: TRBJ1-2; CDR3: CASSLNHGLYGYTF; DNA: TGTGCCAGCAGCTTAAATCACGGACTCTATGGCTACACCTTC
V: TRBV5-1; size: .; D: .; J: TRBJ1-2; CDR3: CASSYRTVRDSGYTF; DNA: TGCGCCAGCAGCTACCGGACCGTTAGGGACTCAGGCTACACCTTC
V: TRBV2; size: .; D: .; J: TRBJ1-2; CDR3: CASSDTQRNYGYTF; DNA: TGTGCCAGCAGTGATACACAACGCAACTATGGCTACACCTTC
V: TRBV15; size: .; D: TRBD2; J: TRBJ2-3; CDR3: CATSKRVAGGADTQYF; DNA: TGTGCCACCAGCAAAAGAGTAGCGGGAGGGGCAGATACGCAGTATTTT
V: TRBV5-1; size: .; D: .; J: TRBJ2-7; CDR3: CASSLALCCYEQYF; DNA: TGCGCCAGCAGCTTGGCCCTTTGTTGCTACGAGCAGTACTTC
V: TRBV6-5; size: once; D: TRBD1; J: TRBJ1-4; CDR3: CASRFRGQIEKLFF; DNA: TGTGCCAGCAGATTCAGGGGGCAGATTGAAAAACTGTTTTTT